This is a list of T cell receptor beta chains from one sample in a study of cytomegalovirus exposure and HLA in healthy donors. The table came from immunoSEQ multiplex PCR; TCRdb's copy has only in-frame clones and leaves some out. The sample yields about 150,000 clones, 70% to 90% seen once. The sequenced sample was PBMCs. Receptor source: a human donor in good health. The CDR3 runs from the conserved cysteine through the conserved F or W.

j_call v_call cdr3_aa
TRBJ1-3 TRBV27 CASRASSGNTIYF
TRBJ1-1 TRBV5-1 CASSPGQGSTEAFF
TRBJ1-5 TRBV7-6 CASSPSTGGPQHF
TRBJ1-2 TRBV29-1 CSVEGGHFNYGYTF
TRBJ1-2 TRBV11-2 CASSLDSGSPRTNYGYTF
TRBJ2-3 TRBV9 CASSVGTGRNTQYF
TRBJ2-6 TRBV9 CASSGRNLGANVLTF
TRBJ1-4 TRBV13 CASSPRPGEKLFF
TRBJ1-1 TRBV2 CASSGSGAEAFF
TRBJ1-1 TRBV4-1 CATTGTLRKTEAFF
TRBJ2-1 TRBV6-5 CASTYRKQGRLNEQFF
TRBJ2-1 TRBV25-1 CATAGRASGALGEQFF
TRBJ1-3 TRBV7-2 CASSLAGVRAPGNTIYF
TRBJ2-7 TRBV28 CASSPGDSVSYEQYF
TRBJ2-7 TRBV2 CASSEAQVGTDEQYF
TRBJ2-7 TRBV6-1 CASSGQGITYEQYF
TRBJ1-2 TRBV28 CASRRTPGTGSNYGYTF
TRBJ2-7 TRBV6-5 CASTKNRGFYEQYF
TRBJ1-5 TRBV28 CASSLWQGNQPQHF
TRBJ2-2 TRBV14 CASSQGTLRELFF
TRBJ1-6 TRBV6-5 CASSYSKTGGNSPLHF
TRBJ1-2 TRBV15 CATSRDAGYYGYTF
TRBJ1-2 TRBV6-5 CASSYEARGYGYTF
TRBJ1-6 TRBV7-3 CASSEGQGNSPLHF
TRBJ2-5 TRBV7-6 CASSSTSGRRETQYF